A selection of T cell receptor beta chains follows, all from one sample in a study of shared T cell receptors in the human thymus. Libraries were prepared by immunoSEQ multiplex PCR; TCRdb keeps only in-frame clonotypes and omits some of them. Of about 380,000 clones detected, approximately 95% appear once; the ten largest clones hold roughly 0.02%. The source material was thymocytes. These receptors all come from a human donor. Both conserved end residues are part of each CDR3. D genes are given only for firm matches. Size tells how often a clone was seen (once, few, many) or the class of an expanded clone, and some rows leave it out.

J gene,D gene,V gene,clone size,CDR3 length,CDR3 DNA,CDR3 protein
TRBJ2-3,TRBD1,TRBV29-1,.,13,TGCGGCTACGGACAGGGGAGAGCAGATACGCAGTATTTT,CGYGQGRADTQYF
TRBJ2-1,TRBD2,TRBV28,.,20,TGTGCCAGCAGTTTATATCGGACTAGCGCACATCTCCCCCAGGGATCAAAGCAGTTCTTC,CASSLYRTSAHLPQGSKQFF
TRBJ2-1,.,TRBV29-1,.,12,TGCAGCGTTGAACCCAGCGCCAATGAGCAGTTCTTC,CSVEPSANEQFF
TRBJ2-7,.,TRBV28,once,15,TGTGCCAGCAGTTTAGTGTCGGGGTGGACCTACGAGCAGTACTTC,CASSLVSGWTYEQYF
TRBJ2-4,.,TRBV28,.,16,TGTGCCAGCAGTGTCAGGGTGGTTAGCGGTAAAAACATTCAGTACTTC,CASSVRVVSGKNIQYF
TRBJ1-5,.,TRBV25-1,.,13,TGTGCCAGCAGCGTCAAAGGGGCCAAGCCCCAGCATTTT,CASSVKGAKPQHF
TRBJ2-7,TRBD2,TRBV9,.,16,TGTGCCAGCAGCGCGTCATCTAGCGGGCGCCACTACGAGCAGTACTTC,CASSASSSGRHYEQYF
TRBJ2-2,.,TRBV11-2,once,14,TGTGCCAGCAGCCCTCGGGGCAGGACCGGGGAGCTGTTTTTT,CASSPRGRTGELFF
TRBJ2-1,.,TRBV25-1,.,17,TGTGCCAGCAGTGATGGCCCGTACTACCCATCTTACAATGAGCAGTTCTTC,CASSDGPYYPSYNEQFF
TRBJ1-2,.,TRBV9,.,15,TGTGCCAGCAGCGTCAGTCCCAGGGCGGAAAATGGCTACACCTTC,CASSVSPRAENGYTF
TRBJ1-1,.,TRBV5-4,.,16,TGTGCCAGCAGCTCCCTTAGAAGGGATCGGGACACTGAAGCTTTCTTT,CASSSLRRDRDTEAFF
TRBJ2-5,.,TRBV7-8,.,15,TGTGCCAGCAGCTTAGCAGGCGGGAACCAAGAGACCCAGTACTTC,CASSLAGGNQETQYF
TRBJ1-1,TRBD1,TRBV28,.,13,TGTGCCAGCAGTTTGTACCGGGACAGTGAAGCTTTCTTT,CASSLYRDSEAFF
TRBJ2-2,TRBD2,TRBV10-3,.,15,TGTGCCATAAGTCGAGCGGGAGGAGGAACCGGGGAGCTGTTTTTT,CAISRAGGGTGELFF
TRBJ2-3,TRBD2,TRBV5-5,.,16,TGTGCCAGCAGCTGGGGGGGATCCTCTTTACCGGATACGCAGTATTTT,CASSWGGSSLPDTQYF
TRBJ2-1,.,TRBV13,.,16,TGTGCCAGCAGCTTCCCAACAGCCCTGGGTATCAATGAGCAGTTCTTC,CASSFPTALGINEQFF
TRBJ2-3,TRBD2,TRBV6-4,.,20,TGTGCCAGCATGATATGGAAAAGTTGGGTAGCGGGAGCACTGGCAGATACGCAGTATTTT,CASMIWKSWVAGALADTQYF
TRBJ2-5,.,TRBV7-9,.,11,TGTGCCAGCACCTTGGTGGAGACCCAGTACTTC,CASTLVETQYF
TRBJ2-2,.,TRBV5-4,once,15,TGTGCCAGCAGCTCGGGGTCACGACCCACCGGGGAGCTGTTTTTT,CASSSGSRPTGELFF
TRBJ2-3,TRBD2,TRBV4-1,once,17,TGCGCCAGCAGCCAAGAGGAGGCTAGCGGGAACACAGATACGCAGTATTTT,CASSQEEASGNTDTQYF
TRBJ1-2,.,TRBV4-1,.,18,TGCGCCAGCAGCCAATCCTGGCCAAATGACAATACTCGCTATGGCTACACCTTC,CASSQSWPNDNTRYGYTF
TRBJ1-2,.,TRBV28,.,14,TGTGCCAGCAGTTTACATCTAGCTAACTATGGCTACACCTTC,CASSLHLANYGYTF
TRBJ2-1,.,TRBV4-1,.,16,TGCGCCAGCAGCCTCCACGAGAGGGCTTCCTACAATGAGCAGTTCTTC,CASSLHERASYNEQFF
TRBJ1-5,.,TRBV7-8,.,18,TGTGCCAGCAGCTTAGATGTCATGAGGGGTTATAGCAATCAGCCCCAGCATTTT,CASSLDVMRGYSNQPQHF
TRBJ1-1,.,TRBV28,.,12,TGTGCCAGCCCCGACAGGAGCACTGAAGCTTTCTTT,CASPDRSTEAFF
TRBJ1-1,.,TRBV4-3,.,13,TGCGCCAGCAGCCGAGTGGAGCCCTTTGAAGCTTTCTTT,CASSRVEPFEAFF
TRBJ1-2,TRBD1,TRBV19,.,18,TGTGCCAGTAGTAACACCGGGACAGGGGCCCATCCGGACTATGGCTACACCTTC,CASSNTGTGAHPDYGYTF